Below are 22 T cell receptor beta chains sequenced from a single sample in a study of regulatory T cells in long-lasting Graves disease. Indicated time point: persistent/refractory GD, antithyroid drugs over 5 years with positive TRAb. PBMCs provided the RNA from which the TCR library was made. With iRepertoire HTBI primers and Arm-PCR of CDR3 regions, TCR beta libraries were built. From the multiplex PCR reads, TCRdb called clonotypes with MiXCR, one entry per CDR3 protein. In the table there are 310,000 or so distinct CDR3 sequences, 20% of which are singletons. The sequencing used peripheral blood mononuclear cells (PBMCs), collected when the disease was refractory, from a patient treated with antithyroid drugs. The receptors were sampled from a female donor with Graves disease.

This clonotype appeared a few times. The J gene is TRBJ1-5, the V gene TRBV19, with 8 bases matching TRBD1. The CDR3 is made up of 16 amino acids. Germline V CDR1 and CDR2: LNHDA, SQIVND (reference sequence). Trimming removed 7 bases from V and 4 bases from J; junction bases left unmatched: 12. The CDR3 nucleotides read TGTGCCAGTAAACGTGGGGCAGGGGGCGAAAATCAGCCCCAGCATTTT. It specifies CASKRGAGGENQPQHF.

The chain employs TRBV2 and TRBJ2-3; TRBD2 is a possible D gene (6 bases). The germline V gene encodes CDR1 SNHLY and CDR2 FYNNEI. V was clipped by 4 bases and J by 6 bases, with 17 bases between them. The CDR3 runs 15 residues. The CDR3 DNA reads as TGTGCCAGCAGTGTTTGGCGGGATCTCGGGGATACGCAGTATTTT. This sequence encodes CASSVWRDLGDTQYF. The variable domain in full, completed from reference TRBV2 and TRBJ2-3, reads EPEVTQTPSHQVTQMGQEVILRCVPISNHLYFYWYRQILGQKVEFLVSFYNNEISEKSEIFDDQFSVERPDGSNFTLKIRSTKLEDSAMYFCASSVWRDLGDTQYFGPGTRLTVL.

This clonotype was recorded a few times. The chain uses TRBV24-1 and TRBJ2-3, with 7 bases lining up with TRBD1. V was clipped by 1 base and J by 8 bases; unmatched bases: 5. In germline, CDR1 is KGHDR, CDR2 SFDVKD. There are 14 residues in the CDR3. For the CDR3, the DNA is TGTGCCACCAGTGATTTCGTGGCAGGGGGTACGCAGTATTTT. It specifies CATSDFVAGGTQYF.

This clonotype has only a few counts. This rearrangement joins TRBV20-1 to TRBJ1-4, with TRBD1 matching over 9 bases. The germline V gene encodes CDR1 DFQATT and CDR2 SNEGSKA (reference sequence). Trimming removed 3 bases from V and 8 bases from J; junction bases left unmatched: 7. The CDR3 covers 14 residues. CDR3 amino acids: CSARGQGRREKLFF. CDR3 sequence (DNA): TGCAGTGCTAGGGGACAGGGACGAAGAGAAAAACTGTTTTTT.

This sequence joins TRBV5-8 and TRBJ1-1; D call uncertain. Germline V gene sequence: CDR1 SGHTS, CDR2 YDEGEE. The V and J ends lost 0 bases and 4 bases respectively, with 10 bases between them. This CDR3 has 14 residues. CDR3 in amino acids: CASSLVREITEAFF. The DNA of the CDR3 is TGTGCCAGCAGCTTGGTTAGGGAAATCACTGAAGCTTTCTTT.

CDR3: CASSLGASTGGHSPLHF. In DNA, the CDR3 is TGCGCCAGCAGCTTAGGGGCCTCGACAGGGGGTCATTCACCCCTCCACTTT. The chain combines TRBV5-1 with TRBJ1-6, with 9 bases that match TRBD1. The CDR3 totals 17 residues. J was trimmed by 8 bases and V by 2 bases; bases with no gene match: 11. Germline CDR1 is SGHRS and CDR2 is YFSETQ.

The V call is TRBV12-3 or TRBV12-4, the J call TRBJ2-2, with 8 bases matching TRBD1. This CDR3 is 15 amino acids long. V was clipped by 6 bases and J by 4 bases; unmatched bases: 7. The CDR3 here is CASSARQGTTGELFF. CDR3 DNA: TGTGCCAGCAGCGCCCGACAGGGGACCACCGGGGAGCTGTTTTTT.

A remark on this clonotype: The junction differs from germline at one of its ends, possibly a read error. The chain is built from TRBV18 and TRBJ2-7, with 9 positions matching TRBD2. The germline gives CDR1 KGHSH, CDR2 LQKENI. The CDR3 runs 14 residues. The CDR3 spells CASSPGLATYERYF. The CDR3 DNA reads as TGTGCCAGCTCACCGGGACTAGCAACCTACGAGCGGTACTTC.

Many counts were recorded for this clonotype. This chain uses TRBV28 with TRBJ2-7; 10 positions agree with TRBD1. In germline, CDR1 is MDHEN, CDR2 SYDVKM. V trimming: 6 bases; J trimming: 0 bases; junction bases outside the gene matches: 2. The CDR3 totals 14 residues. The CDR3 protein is CASSRTGGSYEQYF. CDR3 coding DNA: TGTGCCAGCAGCCGGACAGGGGGCTCCTACGAGCAGTACTTC.

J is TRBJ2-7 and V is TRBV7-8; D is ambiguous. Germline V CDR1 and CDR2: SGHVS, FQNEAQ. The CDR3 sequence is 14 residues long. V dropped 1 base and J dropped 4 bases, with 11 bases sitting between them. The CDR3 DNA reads TGTGCCAGCAGCTTAGATGGGCAACGGTACGAGCAGTACTTC. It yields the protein CASSLDGQRYEQYF.

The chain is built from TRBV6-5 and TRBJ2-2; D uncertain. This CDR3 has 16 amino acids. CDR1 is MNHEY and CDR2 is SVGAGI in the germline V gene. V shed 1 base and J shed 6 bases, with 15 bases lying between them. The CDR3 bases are TGTGCCAGCAGTTACTTGACATCTCTCCGGTCCGGGGAGCTGTTTTTT. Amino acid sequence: CASSYLTSLRSGELFF.

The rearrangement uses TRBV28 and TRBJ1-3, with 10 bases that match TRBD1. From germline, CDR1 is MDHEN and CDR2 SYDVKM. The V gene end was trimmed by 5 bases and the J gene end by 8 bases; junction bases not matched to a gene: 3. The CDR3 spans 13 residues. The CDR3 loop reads CASSRDRGYTIYF. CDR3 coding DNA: TGTGCCAGCAGTCGGGACAGGGGTTACACCATATATTTT.

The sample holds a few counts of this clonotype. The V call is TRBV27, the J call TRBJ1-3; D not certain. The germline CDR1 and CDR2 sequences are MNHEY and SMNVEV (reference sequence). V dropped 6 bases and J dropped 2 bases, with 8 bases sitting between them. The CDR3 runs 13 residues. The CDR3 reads CASSGRAGNTIYF. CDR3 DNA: TGTGCCAGCAGCGGGAGGGCTGGAAACACCATATATTTT.

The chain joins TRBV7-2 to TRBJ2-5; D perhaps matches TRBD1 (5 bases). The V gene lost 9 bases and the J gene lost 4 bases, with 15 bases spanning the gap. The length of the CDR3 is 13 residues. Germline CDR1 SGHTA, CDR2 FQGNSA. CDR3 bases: TGTGCCAGTTCAGGGTCCATGATAGAGACCCAGTACTTC. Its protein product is CASSGSMIETQYF.

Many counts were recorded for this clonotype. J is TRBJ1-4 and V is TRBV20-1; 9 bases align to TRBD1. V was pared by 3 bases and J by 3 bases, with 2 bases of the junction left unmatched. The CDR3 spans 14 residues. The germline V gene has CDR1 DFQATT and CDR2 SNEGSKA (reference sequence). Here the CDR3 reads CSARGQGSNEKLFF. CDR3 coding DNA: TGCAGTGCTAGGGGACAGGGTTCTAATGAAAAACTGTTTTTT.

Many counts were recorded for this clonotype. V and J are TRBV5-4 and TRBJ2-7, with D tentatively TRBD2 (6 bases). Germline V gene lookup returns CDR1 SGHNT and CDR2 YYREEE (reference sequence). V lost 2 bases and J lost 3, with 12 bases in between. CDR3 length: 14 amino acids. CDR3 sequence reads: CASSLYGGLYEQYF. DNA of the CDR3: TGTGCCAGCAGCTTATACGGGGGACTCTACGAGCAGTACTTC.

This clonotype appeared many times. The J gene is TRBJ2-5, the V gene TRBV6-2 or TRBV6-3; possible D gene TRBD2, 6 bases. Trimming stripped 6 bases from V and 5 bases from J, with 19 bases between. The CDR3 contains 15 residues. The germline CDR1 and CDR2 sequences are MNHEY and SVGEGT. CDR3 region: CASRHRASGGETQYF. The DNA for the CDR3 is TGTGCCAGCAGACATCGGGCCTCAGGAGGGGAGACCCAGTACTTC.

CDR3 bases: TGCAGTGCTAGAGCCGAGGTAGAGACCCAGTACTTC. Amino acid sequence: CSARAEVETQYF. The chain uses TRBV20-1 and TRBJ2-5; the D is unclear. Trimming cost V 1 base and J 4 bases, with 7 bases left between them. CDR1 DFQATT and CDR2 SNEGSKA come from the germline V gene (reference sequence). The CDR3 is made up of 12 amino acids.

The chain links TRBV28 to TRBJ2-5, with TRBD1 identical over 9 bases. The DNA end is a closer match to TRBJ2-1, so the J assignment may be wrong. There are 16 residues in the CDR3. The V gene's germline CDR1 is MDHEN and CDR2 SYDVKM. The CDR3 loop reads CASASARDRVANEQFF. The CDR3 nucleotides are TGTGCCAGCGCCTCTGCCCGGGACAGGGTTGCAAATGAGCAGTTCTTC.

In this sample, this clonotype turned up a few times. DNA for the CDR3: TGCGCCAGCAGCCAAGCGTTCAGACAAAACACCGGGGAGCTGTTTTTT. It translates to CASSQAFRQNTGELFF. This rearrangement joins TRBV4-1 to TRBJ2-2; D is unresolved. V lost 1 base and J 2 bases, leaving 11 bases between the germline ends. The germline CDR1 and CDR2 sequences are MGHRA and YSYEKL. This CDR3 spans 16 amino acids.

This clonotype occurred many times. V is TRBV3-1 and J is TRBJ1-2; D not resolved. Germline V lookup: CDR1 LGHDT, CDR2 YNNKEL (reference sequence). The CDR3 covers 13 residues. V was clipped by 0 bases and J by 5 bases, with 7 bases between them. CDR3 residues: CASSQDRAYGYTF. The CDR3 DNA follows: TGTGCCAGCAGCCAAGACCGGGCGTATGGCTACACCTTC.

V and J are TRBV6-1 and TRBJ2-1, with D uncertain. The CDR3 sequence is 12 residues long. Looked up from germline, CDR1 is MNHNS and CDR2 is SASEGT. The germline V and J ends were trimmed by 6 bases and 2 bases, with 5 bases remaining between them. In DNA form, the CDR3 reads TGTGCCAGCAGCTCCCCCTACAATGAGCAGTTCTTC. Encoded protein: CASSSPYNEQFF.